Presented here are 20 T cell receptor beta chains from one specimen sequenced in a study of blood T cell repertoires in COVID-19. Generated by immunoSEQ multiplex PCR, the TCRdb table keeps only in-frame clones and is missing some. The sample consists of about 27,000 clones, 70% to 90% of them appearing once. Sequencing used peripheral blood. The receptors were sampled from a human donor in a cohort sampled during active COVID-19.

CDR3 DNA sequence: TGTGCCAGCAGCTTACATGGCGGAGGAGAGACCCAGTACTTC. This translates into CASSLHGGGETQYF. The chain couples TRBV7-8 to TRBJ2-5, with a weak D call TRBD2 (5 bases). The CDR3 is 14 amino acids. Trimming pared 2 bases from V and 4 bases from J, leaving 11 bases between. In germline, CDR1 is SGHVS, CDR2 FQNEAQ. The full variable domain, in which reference TRBV7-8 and TRBJ2-5 provide the parts outside the CDR3, is GAGVSQSPRYKVAKRGQDVALRCDPISGHVSLFWYQQALGQGPEFLTYFQNEAQLDKSGLPSDRFFAERPEGSVSTLKIQRTQQEDSAVYLCASSLHGGGETQYFGPGTRLLVL.

The V gene is TRBV12-3 or TRBV12-4, the J gene TRBJ1-1; D perhaps matches TRBD1 (6 bases). The CDR3 is 13 residues long. Trimming shortened V by 5 bases and J by 7 bases, and 14 bases separated the two germline ends. The CDR3, as DNA: TGTGCCAGCAGTGTGAGGGGAGGGGGTGAAGCTTTCTTT. Translation gives CASSVRGGGEAFF.

This chain uses TRBV7-3 with TRBJ1-1, with 7 bases lining up with TRBD1. Germline loops: CDR1 SGHTA, CDR2 FQGTGA. The V gene end was trimmed by 5 bases and the J gene end by 1 base; junction bases not matched to a gene: 4. This CDR3 comprises 14 residues. For the CDR3, the DNA is TGTGCCAGCAGCAGGACAGGACAGAACACTGAAGCTTTCTTT. It specifies CASSRTGQNTEAFF.

This chain links TRBV10-1 with TRBJ1-1, with 11 bases that match TRBD1. V was clipped by 4 bases and J by 3 bases; unmatched bases: 1. The CDR3 spans 14 residues. CDR1 is WNHNN and CDR2 is SYGVQD in the germline V gene (reference sequence). CDR3 loop: CASSGGQGDTEAFF. The CDR3 nucleotides read TGCGCCAGCAGTGGGGGACAGGGGGACACTGAAGCTTTCTTT.

The V gene is TRBV6-5, the J gene TRBJ2-7, with 14 bases identical to TRBD2. The CDR3 loop spans 13 amino acids. Per germline, CDR1 MNHEY and CDR2 SVGAGI. The V and J ends lost 9 bases and 5 bases, in that order; junction bases with no gene match: 3. The chain's CDR3 is CASRTSGRNEQYF. DNA of the CDR3: TGTGCCAGTCGGACTAGCGGGAGGAACGAGCAGTACTTC.

In its sample, this clone was seen a few times. CDR3 bases: TGTGCCAGCAGGCCTGGGACAACGCAAAATGAAAAACTGTTTTTT. This encodes CASRPGTTQNEKLFF. The chain links TRBV28 to TRBJ1-4; the D gene is possibly TRBD1 (6 bases). The V and J ends lost 6 bases and 5 bases respectively, with 16 bases between them. Germline V gene data show CDR1 as MDHEN and CDR2 as SYDVKM. The CDR3 has 15 amino acids.

The genes are TRBV5-1 and TRBJ2-2; tentatively, D is TRBD1 (5 bases). Germline V gene data show CDR1 as SGHRS and CDR2 as YFSETQ. V lost 0 bases and J lost 5, with 5 bases in between. The length of the CDR3 is 13 residues. This CDR3 is CASSLEGTGELFF. DNA of the CDR3: TGCGCCAGCAGCTTGGAGGGGACCGGGGAGCTGTTTTTT.

As for this clone: A read error may account for a junction end that differs from germline. This chain joins TRBV28 and TRBJ2-7; 7 bases are shared with TRBD1. The CDR3 has 14 amino acids. Germline lookup yields CDR1 MDHEN and CDR2 SYDVKM. CDR3 residues: CASSPPYYPGQLHF. CDR3 nucleotides: TGTGCCAGCAGTCCCCCATATTACCCGGGACAGCTCCATTTC.

The rearrangement links TRBV6-5 to TRBJ1-2; 9 nucleotides agree with TRBD1. This CDR3 is 16 amino acids long. The V and J ends lost 4 bases and 0 bases, in that order; junction bases with no gene match: 6. Germline values: CDR1 MNHEY, CDR2 SVGAGI. CDR3 in amino acids: CASSSLRQGANYGYTF. CDR3 nucleotides: TGTGCCAGCAGTTCCCTTAGACAGGGGGCTAACTATGGCTACACCTTC.

V gene TRBV2 combines with J gene TRBJ1-4; a possible D gene is TRBD1 (6 bases). V lost 6 bases, J lost 4 bases, and 15 bases lay in between. CDR3 length: 15 amino acids. Per the germline V gene, CDR1 is SNHLY and CDR2 is FYNNEI. CDR3 DNA: TGTGCCAGCAGGAAGGAGGGGGGGATTAATGAAAAACTGTTTTTT. Translated: CASRKEGGINEKLFF.

This clone has more than one count but fewer than ten. This chain uses TRBV19 with TRBJ2-3; 13 bases line up with TRBD2. The V gene's germline CDR1 is LNHDA and CDR2 SQIVND (reference sequence). V shed 3 bases and J 7 bases; nucleotides not matched to a gene: 7. The CDR3 has 16 amino acids. The CDR3 here is CASSITSGGGFYTQYF. Written as DNA, the CDR3 is TGTGCCAGTAGTATTACTAGCGGGGGGGGTTTCTATACGCAGTATTTT.

The rearrangement links TRBV19 to TRBJ2-1; 9 bases are shared with TRBD2. V was clipped by 8 bases and J by 7 bases; unmatched bases: 6. The CDR3 contains 13 residues. CDR1 is LNHDA and CDR2 is SQIVND in the germline V gene (reference sequence). The DNA for the CDR3 is TGTGCCAGTGAAGTTAGCGGGAGAAATGAGCAGTTCTTC. Translating it yields CASEVSGRNEQFF.

CDR3 sequence: CASSRVGSGSNYGYTF. CDR3 bases: TGTGCCAGCAGCCGAGTAGGCTCGGGATCTAACTATGGCTACACCTTC. The J gene is TRBJ1-2, the V gene TRBV14; no clear D gene. Deletions cut 4 bases from V and 0 bases from J, with 15 bases between. Germline lookup yields CDR1 SGHDN and CDR2 FVKESK. The CDR3 is made up of 16 amino acids.

The V call is TRBV11-2, the J call TRBJ2-3; D is possibly TRBD2 (5 bases). This CDR3 is built from 13 residues. Looked up from germline, CDR1 is SGHAT and CDR2 is FQNNGV. V lost 5 bases, J lost 4 bases, and 10 bases lay in between. The DNA of the CDR3 is TGTGCCAGCAGCGATAGGACTGCAGATACGCAGTATTTT. Translation gives CASSDRTADTQYF.

The chain combines TRBV27 with TRBJ2-7; D not resolved. The CDR3 runs to 16 residues. V gave up 3 bases and J gave up 2 bases, with 17 bases separating them. Germline CDR1 reads MNHEY; CDR2 reads SMNVEV (reference sequence). Written as DNA, the CDR3 is TGTGCCAGCAGTTTCCGAAGAGGTTCGTCTACCTACGAGCAGTACTTC. Its protein product is CASSFRRGSSTYEQYF.

The chain uses TRBV18 and TRBJ2-5, with a tentative D call TRBD1 (5 bases). V was pared by 3 bases and J by 4 bases, with 12 bases between. Germline V gene lookup returns CDR1 KGHSH and CDR2 LQKENI. The length of the CDR3 is 14 residues. CDR3 nucleotides: TGTGCCAGCTCACCCCAACAGGATTTAGAGACCCAGTACTTC. It encodes CASSPQQDLETQYF.

The CDR3 region is CASSLQGTSPLHF. As DNA, the CDR3 is TGCGCCAGCAGCTTGCAGGGTACTTCACCCCTCCACTTT. The rearrangement uses TRBV5-1 and TRBJ1-6, with D maybe TRBD1 (5 bases). The V gene lost 1 base and the J gene lost 9 bases, with 8 bases spanning the gap. Per germline, CDR1 SGHRS and CDR2 YFSETQ. The CDR3 runs 13 residues.

V gene TRBV12-3 or TRBV12-4 combines with J gene TRBJ1-2; D remains ambiguous. The CDR3 totals 12 residues. Trimming pared 4 bases from V and 6 bases from J, leaving 9 bases between. This chain's CDR3 is CASSSRTDGYTF. DNA of the CDR3: TGTGCCAGCAGTTCCCGGACTGATGGCTACACCTTC.

V usage is TRBV21-1 and J usage is TRBJ2-4; the DNA was not compared with TRBD1, the D call given in the table. TRBV21-1 is reported as a pseudogene. This CDR3 spans 21 amino acids. The chain's CDR3 is CASSKGPNTRAHFTAKNIQYF. The DNA of the CDR3 is TGTGCCAGCAGCAAAGGTCCCAACACCAGGGCCCACTTTACAGCCAAAAACATTCAGTACTTC.

CDR3: CASSPYYTSGSDPDTQYF. In nucleotides, the CDR3 is TGCGCCAGCAGCCCATATTATACTAGCGGGAGTGATCCAGATACGCAGTATTTT. The V call is TRBV4-1, the J call TRBJ2-3, with 11 bases matching TRBD2. Trimming removed 4 bases from V and 4 bases from J; junction bases left unmatched: 13. CDR3 length equals 18 residues. Germline V gene data show CDR1 as MGHRA and CDR2 as YSYEKL.